The T cell receptor (beta chain) under discussion was sequenced for a study of T cells in localized non-small cell lung cancer. Study outcomes and limitations: Adjacent lung held a median roughly 54 of the top 100 tumor clones. With higher T cell density in blood came longer overall survival. In uninvolved adjacent lung, T cell clonality reached its highest value, exceeding tumor. As only one tumor region underwent sequencing, heterogeneity remains possible.

Clones were sequenced by immunoSEQ multiplex PCR, and TCRdb holds only the in-frame ones, with some missing. The sample shows under 35,000 clones, 80% of them seen only once. The length of the CDR3 is 14 residues. V gave up 1 base and J gave up 3 bases, with 10 bases separating them. Per germline, CDR1 MNHEY and CDR2 SVGAGI. Details on this clone: Its antigen is unknown.

The sequence derives from a male donor older than 55 with stage III squamous cell lung carcinoma. The sample was peripheral blood, taken before any cancer treatment. The J gene is TRBJ2-7, the V gene TRBV6-5; the D is unclear. CDR3 DNA sequence: TGTGCCAGCAGTTACTTTAGTGACGGCTACGAGCAGTACTTC. The encoded protein is CASSYFSDGYEQYF.